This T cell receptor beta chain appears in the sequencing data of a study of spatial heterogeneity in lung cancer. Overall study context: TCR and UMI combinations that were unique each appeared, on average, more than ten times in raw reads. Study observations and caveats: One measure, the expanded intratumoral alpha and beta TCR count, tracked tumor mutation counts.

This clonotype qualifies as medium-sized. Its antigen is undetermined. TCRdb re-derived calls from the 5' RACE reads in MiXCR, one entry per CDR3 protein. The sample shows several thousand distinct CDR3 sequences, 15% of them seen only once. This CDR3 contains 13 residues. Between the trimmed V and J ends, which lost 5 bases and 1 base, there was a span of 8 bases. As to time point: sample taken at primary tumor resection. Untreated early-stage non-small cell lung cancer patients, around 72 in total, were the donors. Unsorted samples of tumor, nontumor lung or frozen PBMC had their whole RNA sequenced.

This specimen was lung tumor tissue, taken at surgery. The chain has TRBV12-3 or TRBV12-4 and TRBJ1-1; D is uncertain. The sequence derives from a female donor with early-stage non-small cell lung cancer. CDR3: CASSPGGNTEAFF. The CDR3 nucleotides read TGTGCCAGCAGTCCTGGAGGGAACACTGAAGCTTTCTTT.